This TCR beta chain appears in the sequencing data of a study of brain T cells in children with intractable seizures. This CDR3 spans 13 amino acids. Trimming removed 0 bases from V and 5 bases from J, with 5 bases in between. The time point denotes: blood from clinic visit 5 months post-surgery; TSC patient then seizure free. Sequencing was limited to surgery cases with top T cell transcript signatures in brain tissue. At least one anti-epileptic drug was given before surgery. TCRdb keeps only in-frame clones here, not all; method: immunoSEQ multiplex PCR. The sample yields under 400,000 clones, more than 85% seen once.

The sample consisted of peripheral blood, taken 4 to 6 months after surgery. The TCR was taken from a boy in the first two years of life with tuberous sclerosis and intractable seizures. J is TRBJ2-1 and V is TRBV23-1; D is unclear. TRBV23-1 is filed as an ORF, its function uncertain. Here the CDR3 DNA reads TGCGCCAGCAGTCAATCCCCCAACAATGAGCAGTTCTTC. As protein: CASSQSPNNEQFF.